This T cell receptor beta chain was obtained from a study of blood T cell repertoires in COVID-19. The data were produced by immunoSEQ multiplex PCR, yet TCRdb's version contains in-frame clones alone and is incomplete. The table includes fewer than 150,000 clones, just under 85% detected once. Germline CDR1 is LGHDT and CDR2 is YNNKEL (reference sequence). The CDR3 is made up of 14 amino acids. The V and J ends lost 4 bases and 2 bases, in that order; junction bases with no gene match: 2. This TCR was recovered from a human donor in a cohort sampled during active COVID-19. The sequencing sample was made of peripheral blood. This sequence joins TRBV3-1 (or the pseudogene TRBV3-2) and TRBJ2-7; the match to TRBD2 covers 10 bases. In DNA form, the CDR3 reads TGTGCCAGCAGCCTTAGCGGGGGGACCTACGAGCAGTACTTC. Protein sequence: CASSLSGGTYEQYF.